The clone carrying this TCR beta chain occurred a few times. Its specificity is unknown. Germline V gene data show CDR1 as MNHNS and CDR2 as SASEGT. The ends were cut back, 8 bases at V and 0 bases at J, with 5 bases in the middle. The CDR3 spans 13 residues. Clones were read by immunoSEQ multiplex PCR, and TCRdb kept only the in-frame ones, dropping some. The repertoire has some 17,000 clones, about 73% of them found once; the top ten carry around 7.6%. The sample comes from a study of chemoradiotherapy in HPV16-positive cancers. Study-level background: Candidate HPV-specific clones and shared TCR motifs came from two HPV16-positive patients.

The study, taken as a whole, reports: In HPV16-positive patients, HPV-responsive T-cell expansion tracked better recurrence-free survival.

Sequencing was performed on tumor tissue, taken from a patient who underwent chemoradiotherapy. The rearrangement links TRBV6-1 to TRBJ1-6; no definite D call. The receptor was derived from a human donor with HPV-associated anogenital cancer. As DNA, the CDR3 is TGTGCCAGCCACGGCTCCTATAATTCACCCCTCCACTTT. Its protein is CASHGSYNSPLHF.